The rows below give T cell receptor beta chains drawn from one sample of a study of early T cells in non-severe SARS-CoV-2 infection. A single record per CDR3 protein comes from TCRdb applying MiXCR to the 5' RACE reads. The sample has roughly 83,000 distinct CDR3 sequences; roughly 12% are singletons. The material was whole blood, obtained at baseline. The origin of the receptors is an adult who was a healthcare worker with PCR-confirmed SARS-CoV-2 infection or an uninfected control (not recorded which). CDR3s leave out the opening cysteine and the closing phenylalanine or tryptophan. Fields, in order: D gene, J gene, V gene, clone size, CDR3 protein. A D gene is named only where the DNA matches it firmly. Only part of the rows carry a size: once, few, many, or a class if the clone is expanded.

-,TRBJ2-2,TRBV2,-,ASQRQNTGELF
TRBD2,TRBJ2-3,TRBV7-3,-,ASSLWGLAGSPPH
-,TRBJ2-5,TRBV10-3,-,ATLGETQY
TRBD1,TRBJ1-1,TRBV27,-,ASSQGQIVGTEAF
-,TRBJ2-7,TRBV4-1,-,ASSQDPLGKAYEQY
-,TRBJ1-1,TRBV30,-,ALGSVVTEAF
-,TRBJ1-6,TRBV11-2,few,ASSLDIPAYNSPLH
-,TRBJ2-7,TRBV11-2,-,ASSLEDGRFYEQY
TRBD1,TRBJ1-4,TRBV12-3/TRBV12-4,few,ATRRTGFNEKLF
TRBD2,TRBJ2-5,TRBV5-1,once,ASSDGTSGGIEETQY
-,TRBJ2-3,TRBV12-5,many,ASGLIGRGSDTQY
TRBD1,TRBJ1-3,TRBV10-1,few,ASSDPGQGVNTIY
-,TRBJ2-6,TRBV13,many,ASSWGTPSGANVLT
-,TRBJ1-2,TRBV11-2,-,ASSNRDGLDADT
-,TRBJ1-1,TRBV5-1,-,ASSRGPPANEAF
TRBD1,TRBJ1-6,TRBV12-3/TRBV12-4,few,ASSPGQGANSPLH
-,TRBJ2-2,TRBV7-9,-,ASSLPLTGTGELF
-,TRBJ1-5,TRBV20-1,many,SAGGGLGGNQPQH
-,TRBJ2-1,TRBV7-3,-,ASSSVRGEQF
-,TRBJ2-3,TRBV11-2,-,ASTGGTDTQY
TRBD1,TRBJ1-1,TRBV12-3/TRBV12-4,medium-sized,ASSLLGQGVNTEAF
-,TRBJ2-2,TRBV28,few,ASTSPGTPTTGELF
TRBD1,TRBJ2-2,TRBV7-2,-,ASSLTGINTGELF
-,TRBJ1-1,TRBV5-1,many,ASSLRAGWTEAF
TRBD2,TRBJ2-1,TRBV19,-,ASRGSGRVHNEQF
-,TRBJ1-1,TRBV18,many,ASSPLGQEVRNTEAF
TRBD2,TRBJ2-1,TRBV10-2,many,ASSESTGGPYNEQF
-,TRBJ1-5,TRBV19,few,ASSIGGRQPQH
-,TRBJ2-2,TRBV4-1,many,ASGAESNTGELF
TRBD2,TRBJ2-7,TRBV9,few,ASSVELAGEQY
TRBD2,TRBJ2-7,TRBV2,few,ASSPGGAGEQY
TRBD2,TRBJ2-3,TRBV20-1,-,SASRVAGGYPGDTQY
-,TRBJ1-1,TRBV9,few,ASSVGSRNTEAF
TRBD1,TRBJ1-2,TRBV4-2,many,ASSPARTGGDYGYT
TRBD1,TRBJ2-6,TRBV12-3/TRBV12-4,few,ASSGQGFSGANVLT
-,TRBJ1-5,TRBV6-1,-,ASSEWDISNQPQH
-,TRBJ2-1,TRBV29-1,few,SVGEPDNEQF
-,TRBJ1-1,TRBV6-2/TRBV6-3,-,ASEDVRNTEAF
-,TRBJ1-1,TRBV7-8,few,ASSFREPTEAF
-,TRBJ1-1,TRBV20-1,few,SAINGGQGAF
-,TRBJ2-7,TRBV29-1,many,SVGTSSYEQY
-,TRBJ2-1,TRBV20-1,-,SPHGRTYNEQF
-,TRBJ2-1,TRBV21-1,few,ARPSLWGNEQF
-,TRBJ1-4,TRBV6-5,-,ASTNAGSGEKLF